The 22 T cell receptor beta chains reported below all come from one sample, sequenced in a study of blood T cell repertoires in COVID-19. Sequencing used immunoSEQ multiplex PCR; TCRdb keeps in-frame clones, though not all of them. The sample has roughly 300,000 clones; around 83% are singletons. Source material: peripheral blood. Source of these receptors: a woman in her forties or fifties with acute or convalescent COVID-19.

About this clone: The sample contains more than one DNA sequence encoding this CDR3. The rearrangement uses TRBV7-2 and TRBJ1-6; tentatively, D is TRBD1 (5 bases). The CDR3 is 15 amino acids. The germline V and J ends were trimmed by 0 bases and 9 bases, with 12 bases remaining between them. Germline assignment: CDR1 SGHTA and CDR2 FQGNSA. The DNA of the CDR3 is TGTGCCAGCAGCTTAGCTGGGCAGGGAGGTTCACCCCTCCACTTT. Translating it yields CASSLAGQGGSPLHF.

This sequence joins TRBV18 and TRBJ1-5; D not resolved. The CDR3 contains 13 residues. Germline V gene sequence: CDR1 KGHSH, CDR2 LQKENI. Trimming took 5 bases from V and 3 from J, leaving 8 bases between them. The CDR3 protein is CASSGRDNQPQHF. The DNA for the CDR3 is TGTGCCAGCTCAGGTCGAGACAATCAGCCCCAGCATTTT.

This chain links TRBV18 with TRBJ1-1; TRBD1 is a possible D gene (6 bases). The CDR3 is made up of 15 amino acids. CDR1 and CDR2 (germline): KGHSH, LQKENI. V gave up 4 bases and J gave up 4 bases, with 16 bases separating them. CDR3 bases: TGTGCCAGCTCACAAAACAGGGTTGAAGGCACTGAAGCTTTCTTT. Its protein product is CASSQNRVEGTEAFF.

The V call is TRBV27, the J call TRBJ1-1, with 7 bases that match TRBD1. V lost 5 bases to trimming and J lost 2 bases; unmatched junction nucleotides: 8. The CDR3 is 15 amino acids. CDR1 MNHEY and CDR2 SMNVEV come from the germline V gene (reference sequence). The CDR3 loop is CASSNHYRGNTEAFF. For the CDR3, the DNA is TGTGCCAGCAGTAACCATTACAGGGGAAACACTGAAGCTTTCTTT.

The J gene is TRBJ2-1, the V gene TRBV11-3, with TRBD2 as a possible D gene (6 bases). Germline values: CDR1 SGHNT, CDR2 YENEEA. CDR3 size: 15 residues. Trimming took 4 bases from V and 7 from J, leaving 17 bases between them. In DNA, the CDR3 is TGTGCCAGCAGCTCATTCGGGGGAGTTAGTAATGAGCAGTTCTTC. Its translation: CASSSFGGVSNEQFF.

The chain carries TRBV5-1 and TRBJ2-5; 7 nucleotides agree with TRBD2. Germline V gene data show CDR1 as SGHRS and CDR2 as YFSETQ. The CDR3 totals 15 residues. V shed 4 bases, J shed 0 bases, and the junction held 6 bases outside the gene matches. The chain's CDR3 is CASSRGGQDQETQYF. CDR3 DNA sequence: TGCGCCAGCAGCCGGGGAGGGCAGGACCAAGAGACCCAGTACTTC. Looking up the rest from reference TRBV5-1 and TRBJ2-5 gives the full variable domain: KAGVTQTPRYLIKTRGQQVTLSCSPISGHRSVSWYQQTPGQGLQFLFEYFSETQRNKGNFPGRFSGRQFSNSRSEMNVSTLELGDSALYLCASSRGGQDQETQYFGPGTRLLVL.

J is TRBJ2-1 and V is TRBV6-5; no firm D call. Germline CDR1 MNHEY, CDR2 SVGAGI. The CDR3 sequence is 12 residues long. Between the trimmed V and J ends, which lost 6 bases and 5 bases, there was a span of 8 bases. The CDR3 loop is CASRNINNEQFF. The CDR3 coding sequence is TGTGCCAGCAGAAACATAAACAATGAGCAGTTCTTC.

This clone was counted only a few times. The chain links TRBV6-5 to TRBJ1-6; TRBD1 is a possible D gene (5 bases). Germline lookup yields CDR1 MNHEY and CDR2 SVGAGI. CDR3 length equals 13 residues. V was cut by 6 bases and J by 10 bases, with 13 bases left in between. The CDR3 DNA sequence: TGTGCCAGCAGCAGGGAGGGCCGATCACCCCTCCACTTT. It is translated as CASSREGRSPLHF.

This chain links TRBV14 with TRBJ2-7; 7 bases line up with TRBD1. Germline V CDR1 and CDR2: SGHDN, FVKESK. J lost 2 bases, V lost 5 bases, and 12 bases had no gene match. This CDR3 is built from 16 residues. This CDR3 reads CASSATPGQSTYEQYF. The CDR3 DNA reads TGTGCCAGCAGCGCTACCCCGGGACAGAGTACCTACGAGCAGTACTTC.

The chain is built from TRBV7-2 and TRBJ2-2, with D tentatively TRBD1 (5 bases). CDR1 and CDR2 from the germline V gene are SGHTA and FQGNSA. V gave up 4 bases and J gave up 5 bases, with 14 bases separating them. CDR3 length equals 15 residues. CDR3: CASSYQQVPTGELFF. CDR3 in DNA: TGTGCCAGCAGCTACCAACAGGTGCCGACCGGGGAGCTGTTTTTT.

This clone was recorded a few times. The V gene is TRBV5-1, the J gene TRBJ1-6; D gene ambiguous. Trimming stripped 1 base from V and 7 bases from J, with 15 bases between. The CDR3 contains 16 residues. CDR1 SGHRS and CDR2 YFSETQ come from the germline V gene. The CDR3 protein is CASSLWAASRNSPLHF. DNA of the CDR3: TGCGCCAGCAGCTTGTGGGCAGCCAGTAGGAATTCACCCCTCCACTTT. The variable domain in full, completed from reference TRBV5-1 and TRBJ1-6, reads KAGVTQTPRYLIKTRGQQVTLSCSPISGHRSVSWYQQTPGQGLQFLFEYFSETQRNKGNFPGRFSGRQFSNSRSEMNVSTLELGDSALYLCASSLWAASRNSPLHFGNGTRLTVT.

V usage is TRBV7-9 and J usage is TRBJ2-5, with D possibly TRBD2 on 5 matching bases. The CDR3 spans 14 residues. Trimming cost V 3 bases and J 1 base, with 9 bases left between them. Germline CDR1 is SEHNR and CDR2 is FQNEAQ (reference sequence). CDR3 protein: CASSFWTSQETQYF. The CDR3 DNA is TGTGCCAGCAGCTTCTGGACTTCCCAAGAGACCCAGTACTTC.

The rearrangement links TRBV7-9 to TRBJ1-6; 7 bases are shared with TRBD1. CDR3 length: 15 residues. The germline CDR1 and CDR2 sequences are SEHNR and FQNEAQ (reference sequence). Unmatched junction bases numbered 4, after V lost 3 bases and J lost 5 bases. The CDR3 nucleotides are TGTGCCAGCAGCTTCGGAACAGGGGATAATTCACCCCTCCACTTT. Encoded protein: CASSFGTGDNSPLHF.

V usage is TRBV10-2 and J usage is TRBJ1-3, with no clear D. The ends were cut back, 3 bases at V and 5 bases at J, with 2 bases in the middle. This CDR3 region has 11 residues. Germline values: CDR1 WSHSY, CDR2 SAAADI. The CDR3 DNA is TGCGCCAGCAGTGATAGAAACACCATATATTTT. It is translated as CASSDRNTIYF.

The CDR3 loop is CASSLDTVAYGYTF. The CDR3 nucleotides read TGTGCCAGCAGCTTGGACACCGTGGCCTATGGCTACACCTTC. This chain links TRBV5-5 with TRBJ1-2; D is unclear. The germline CDR1 and CDR2 sequences are SGHKS and YYEKEE (reference sequence). Trimming removed 0 bases at V and 4 bases at J, with 10 bases between. The CDR3 length is 14 residues.

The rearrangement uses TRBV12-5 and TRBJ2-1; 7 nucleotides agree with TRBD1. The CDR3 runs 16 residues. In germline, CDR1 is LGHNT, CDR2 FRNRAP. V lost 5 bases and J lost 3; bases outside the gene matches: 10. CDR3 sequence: CASGGDSGMVYNEQFF. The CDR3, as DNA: TGTGCTAGTGGTGGGGACAGTGGGATGGTCTACAATGAGCAGTTCTTC.

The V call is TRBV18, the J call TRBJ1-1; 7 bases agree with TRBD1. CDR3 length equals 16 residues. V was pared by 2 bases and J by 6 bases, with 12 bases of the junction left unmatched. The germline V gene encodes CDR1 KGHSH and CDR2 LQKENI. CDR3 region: CASSPRGPGAEAEAFF. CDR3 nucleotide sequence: TGTGCCAGCTCACCAAGGGGGCCAGGGGCCGAGGCTGAAGCTTTCTTT.

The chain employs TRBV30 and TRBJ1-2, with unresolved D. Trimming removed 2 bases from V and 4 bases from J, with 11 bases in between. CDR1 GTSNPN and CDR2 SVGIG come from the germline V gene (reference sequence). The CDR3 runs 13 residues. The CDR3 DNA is TGTGCCTGGAGTCCCGAGGCGGGCTATGGCTACACCTTC. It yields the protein CAWSPEAGYGYTF.

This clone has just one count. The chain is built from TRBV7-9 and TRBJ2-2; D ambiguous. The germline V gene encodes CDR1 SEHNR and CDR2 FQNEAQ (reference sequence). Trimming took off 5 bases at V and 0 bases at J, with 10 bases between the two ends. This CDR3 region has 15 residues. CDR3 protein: CASSTRLANTGELFF. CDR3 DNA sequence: TGTGCCAGCAGCACCCGGCTAGCGAACACCGGGGAGCTGTTTTTT.

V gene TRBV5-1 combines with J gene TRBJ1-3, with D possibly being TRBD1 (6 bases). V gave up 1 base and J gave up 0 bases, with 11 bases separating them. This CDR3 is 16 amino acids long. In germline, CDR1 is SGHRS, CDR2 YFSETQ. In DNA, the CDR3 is TGCGCCAGCAGCTTGCGGACAGCGAGCTCTGGAAACACCATATATTTT. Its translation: CASSLRTASSGNTIYF.

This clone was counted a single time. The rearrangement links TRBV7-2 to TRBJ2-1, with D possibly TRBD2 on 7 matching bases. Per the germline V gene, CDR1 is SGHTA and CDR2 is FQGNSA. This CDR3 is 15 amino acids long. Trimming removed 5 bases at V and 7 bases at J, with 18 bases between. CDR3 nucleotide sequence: TGTGCCAGCAGCGCGGGGGCTAGCTCAGCGAATGAGCAGTTCTTC. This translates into CASSAGASSANEQFF. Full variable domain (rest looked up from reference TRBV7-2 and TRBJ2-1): GAGVSQSPSNKVTEKGKDVELRCDPISGHTALYWYRQSLGQGLEFLIYFQGNSAPDKSGLPSDRFSAERTGGSVSTLTIQRTQQEDSAVYLCASSAGASSANEQFFGPGTRLTVL.

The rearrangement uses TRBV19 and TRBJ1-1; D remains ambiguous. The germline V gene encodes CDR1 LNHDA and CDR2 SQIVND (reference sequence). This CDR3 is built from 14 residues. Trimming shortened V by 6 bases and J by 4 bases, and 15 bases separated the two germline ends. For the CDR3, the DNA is TGTGCCAGTAGATACCGGGGAATTGGCACTGAAGCTTTCTTT. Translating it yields CASRYRGIGTEAFF.